This T cell receptor (beta chain) was obtained from a study of T-cell reconstitution after alpha-beta-depleted transplantation in children. A TCRbeta library incorporating unique molecular identifiers was prepared. Using its own MiXCR run on the PCR reads, TCRdb lists one record per CDR3 protein. The data contain some 600,000 distinct CDR3 sequences, approximately 16% of them seen just once; the ten biggest clones take up 1.1%. This clonotype was picked up a small number of times. The CDR3 is 15 residues long. Germline V gene sequence: CDR1 SGDLS, CDR2 YYNGEE. Trimming pared 2 bases from V and 5 bases from J, leaving 14 bases between.

This sequence joins TRBV9 and TRBJ2-1; a possible D gene is TRBD2 (6 bases). The source is a human donor who donated a stem cell graft to a child with acute myeloid leukemia. The specimen comprised PBMCs from the stem cell graft donor, sampled from the stem cell graft. CDR3 in amino acids: CASSVGGSPNNEQFF. In DNA form, the CDR3 reads TGTGCCAGCAGCGTTGGGGGGTCCCCTAACAATGAGCAGTTCTTC.